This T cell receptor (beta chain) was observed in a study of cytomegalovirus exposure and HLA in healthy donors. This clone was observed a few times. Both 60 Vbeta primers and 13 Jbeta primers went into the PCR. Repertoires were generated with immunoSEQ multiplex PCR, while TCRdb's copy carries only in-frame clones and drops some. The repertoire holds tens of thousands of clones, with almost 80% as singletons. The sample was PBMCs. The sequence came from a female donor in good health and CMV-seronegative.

This CDR3 is CAWSLAPHSYEQYF. The CDR3 DNA reads TGTGCCTGGAGTCTAGCCCCTCACTCCTACGAGCAGTACTTC. V is TRBV30 and J is TRBJ2-7; tentatively, D is TRBD2 (5 bases). Trimming pared 2 bases from V and 0 bases from J, leaving 11 bases between. The CDR3 length is 14 residues. CDR1 is GTSNPN, CDR2 SVGIG, per germline (reference sequence).